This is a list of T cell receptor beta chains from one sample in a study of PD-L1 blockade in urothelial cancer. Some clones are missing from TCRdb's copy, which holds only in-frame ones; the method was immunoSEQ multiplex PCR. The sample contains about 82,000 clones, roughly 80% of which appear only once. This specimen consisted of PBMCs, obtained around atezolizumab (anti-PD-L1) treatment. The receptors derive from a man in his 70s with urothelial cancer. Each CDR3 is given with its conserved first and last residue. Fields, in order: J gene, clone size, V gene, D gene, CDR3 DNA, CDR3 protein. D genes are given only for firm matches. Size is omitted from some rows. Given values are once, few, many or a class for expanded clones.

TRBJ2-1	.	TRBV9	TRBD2	TGTGCCAGCAGCCCCACACTAGCGGGGGGGCAGTTCTTC	CASSPTLAGGQFF
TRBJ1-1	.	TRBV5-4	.	TGTGCCAGCAGGTCCCAGGGCGCTGAAGCTTTCTTT	CASRSQGAEAFF
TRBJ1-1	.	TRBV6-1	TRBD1	TGTGCCAGCGCCCGGGACAGGGGCACTGAAGCTTTCTTT	CASARDRGTEAFF
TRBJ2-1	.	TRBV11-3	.	TGTGCCAGCAGCTTAGGACAGAATGAGCAGTTCTTC	CASSLGQNEQFF
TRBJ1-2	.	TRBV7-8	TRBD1	TGTGCCAGCAGCTTAGGTGTGACAGGGGCTAACTATGGCTACACCTTC	CASSLGVTGANYGYTF
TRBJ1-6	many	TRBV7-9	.	TGTGCCAGCAGCTTAGACGGGTTTTCACCCCTCCACTTT	CASSLDGFSPLHF
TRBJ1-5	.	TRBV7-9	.	TGTGCCAGCAGCTTTGAGACAGATTATCAGCCCCAGCATTTT	CASSFETDYQPQHF
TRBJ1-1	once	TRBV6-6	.	TGTGCCAGCAGCCACGGATCCCCCGGGACTGAAGCTTTCTTT	CASSHGSPGTEAFF
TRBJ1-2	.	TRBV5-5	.	TGTGCCAGCAGCTCGGCGGGCAAAGGAGGCTACACCTTC	CASSSAGKGGYTF
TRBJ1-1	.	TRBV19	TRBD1	TGTGCCAGTAGGAGGGGACAGGGGATGAACACTGAAGCTTTCTTT	CASRRGQGMNTEAFF
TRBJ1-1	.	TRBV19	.	TGTGCCAGTAGTATGTGGGAGGGGAACACTGAAGCTTTCTTT	CASSMWEGNTEAFF
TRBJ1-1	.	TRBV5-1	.	TGCGCCAGCAGCTTGGAAGGAGGCTTAGGGAACACTGAAGCTTTCTTT	CASSLEGGLGNTEAFF
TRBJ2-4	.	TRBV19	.	TGTGCCAGTAGTAGGAAGACAGGCGACCTAGCCAAAAACATTCAGTACTTC	CASSRKTGDLAKNIQYF
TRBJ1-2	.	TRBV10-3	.	TGTGCCATCAGGGGGTCCGCGGAGGACTATGGCTACACCTTC	CAIRGSAEDYGYTF
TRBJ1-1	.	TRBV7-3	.	TGTGCCAGCAGCCCTTCGGGGGGGTTGTCCACTGAAGCTTTCTTT	CASSPSGGLSTEAFF
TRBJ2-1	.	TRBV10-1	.	TGCGCCAGCAGTGAACAGCCGTACTCCTACAATGAGCAGTTCTTC	CASSEQPYSYNEQFF
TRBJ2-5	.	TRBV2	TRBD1	TGTGCCAGCAGTGTGACAGGGGCCGGGGAGACCCAGTACTTC	CASSVTGAGETQYF
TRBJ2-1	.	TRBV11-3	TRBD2	TGTGCCAGCTCGGGACTAGCGCAATACAATGAGCAGTTCTTC	CASSGLAQYNEQFF
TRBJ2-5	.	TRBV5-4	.	TGTGCCAGCAGCTTCGACAGCCTATTAGAGACCCAGTACTTC	CASSFDSLLETQYF
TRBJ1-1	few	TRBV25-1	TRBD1	TGTGCCAGCAGTGAGACGGCCACAGGGGACACTGAAGCTTTCTTT	CASSETATGDTEAFF
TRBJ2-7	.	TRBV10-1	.	TGCGCCAGTGAGGTATTCTACGAGCAGTACTTC	CASEVFYEQYF
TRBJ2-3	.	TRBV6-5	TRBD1	TGTGCCAAGGGACAGGATACGCAGTATTTT	CAKGQDTQYF
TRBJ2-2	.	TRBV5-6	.	TGTGCCAGCAGTACAGGGCTGGTCACCGGGGAGCTGTTTTTT	CASSTGLVTGELFF
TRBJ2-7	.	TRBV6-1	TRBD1	TGTGCCAGCAGTAGGTCGGGACAGGCTTCCTACGAGCAGTACTTC	CASSRSGQASYEQYF
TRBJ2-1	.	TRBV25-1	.	TGTGCCAGCACCCCGACAGCCCTTGACCTAAGCTCCTACAATGAGCAGTTCTTC	CASTPTALDLSSYNEQFF